These 32 T cell receptor beta chains originate from one sample sequenced in a study of OX40 agonist ivuxolimab in advanced cancers. Clones were sequenced by immunoSEQ multiplex PCR, and TCRdb holds only the in-frame ones, with some missing. The sample carries approximately 75,000 clones, roughly 78% recorded once. Sequences were derived from CD4+ or CD8+ T cells sorted from blood, sampled in a trial of the OX40 agonist ivuxolimab. These receptors all stem from an adult with an advanced solid tumor such as melanoma, head and neck, liver or kidney cancer.

This clone was seen only once. The V and J genes are TRBV11-2 and TRBJ1-3; D unresolved. The ends were cut back, 1 base at V and 3 bases at J, with 7 bases in the middle. CDR3 length: 14 amino acids. The germline gives CDR1 SGHAT, CDR2 FQNNGV. This CDR3 reads CASSLAEGGNTIYF. CDR3 nucleotides: TGTGCCAGCAGCTTAGCAGAGGGTGGAAACACCATATATTTT.

The chain recombines TRBV18 with TRBJ2-1; D may be TRBD1 or TRBD2 (8 bases each). The CDR3 consists of 16 residues. Germline CDR1 KGHSH, CDR2 LQKENI. Trimming removed 6 bases from V and 7 bases from J, with 22 bases in between. The CDR3 sequence is CASSPRGREVQNEQFF. CDR3 sequence (DNA): TGTGCCAGCTCGCCCAGGGGGCGGGAGGTGCAAAATGAGCAGTTCTTC.

V usage is TRBV5-1 and J usage is TRBJ1-1; D is unclear. CDR1 is SGHRS and CDR2 is YFSETQ in the germline V gene. Trimming shortened V by 1 base and J by 11 bases, and 15 bases separated the two germline ends. This CDR3 region has 13 residues. The DNA for the CDR3 is TGCGCCAGCAGCTTGAATGGGCCCGATGGGGCTTTCTTT. As protein: CASSLNGPDGAFF.

The chain couples TRBV7-2 to TRBJ1-3, with a tentative D call TRBD1 (6 bases). Germline values: CDR1 SGHTA, CDR2 FQGNSA. This CDR3 has 14 amino acids. The V and J ends lost 3 bases and 2 bases respectively, with 8 bases between them. CDR3 nucleotides: TGTGCCAGCAGCTTGTACAGGGCTGGAAACACCATATATTTT. Its protein product is CASSLYRAGNTIYF.

CDR3 sequence: CASSSLAGGGNEQFF. CDR3 DNA: TGTGCCAGCAGCTCCCTAGCGGGAGGGGGTAATGAGCAGTTCTTC. V usage is TRBV7-9 and J usage is TRBJ2-1, with 12 bases identical to TRBD2. The germline V gene has CDR1 SEHNR and CDR2 FQNEAQ (reference sequence). The junction had 5 bases not matched to a gene; V was cut back by 4 bases and J by 7 bases. There are 15 residues in the CDR3.

The gene calls are TRBV19 and TRBJ1-1; D gene unclear. CDR1 is LNHDA and CDR2 is SQIVND in the germline V gene (reference sequence). The CDR3 totals 15 residues. V lost 1 base, J lost 4 bases, and 13 bases lay in between. This CDR3 reads CASSIAGALGTEAFF. CDR3 in DNA: TGTGCCAGTAGTATAGCCGGAGCCTTGGGCACTGAAGCTTTCTTT.

The chain uses TRBV5-1 and TRBJ1-2, with D unresolved. The CDR3 length is 12 residues. V lost 4 bases, J lost 4 bases, and 8 bases lay in between. Germline V gene lookup returns CDR1 SGHRS and CDR2 YFSETQ. CDR3 sequence: CASSETAYGYTF. CDR3 sequence (DNA): TGCGCCAGCAGCGAGACTGCCTATGGCTACACCTTC. Full variable domain (rest looked up from reference TRBV5-1 and TRBJ1-2): KAGVTQTPRYLIKTRGQQVTLSCSPISGHRSVSWYQQTPGQGLQFLFEYFSETQRNKGNFPGRFSGRQFSNSRSEMNVSTLELGDSALYLCASSETAYGYTFGSGTRLTVV.

This chain uses TRBV7-9 with TRBJ1-2, with a tentative D call TRBD1 (6 bases). CDR1 SEHNR and CDR2 FQNEAQ come from the germline V gene (reference sequence). The CDR3 totals 13 residues. Between the trimmed V and J ends, which lost 1 base and 8 bases, there was a span of 11 bases. CDR3: CASSLDRVAGYTF. In DNA form, the CDR3 reads TGTGCCAGCAGCTTAGACAGGGTAGCCGGCTACACCTTC. The entire variable domain, with the rest obtained from reference TRBV7-9 and TRBJ1-2, is as follows: DTGVSQNPRHKITKRGQNVTFRCDPISEHNRLYWYRQTLGQGPEFLTYFQNEAQLEKSRLLSDRFSAERPKGSFSTLEIQRTEQGDSAMYLCASSLDRVAGYTFGSGTRLTVV.

This clone was seen a few times. The chain combines TRBV28 with TRBJ2-3; perhaps D is TRBD1 or TRBD2 (6 bases each). The length of the CDR3 is 13 residues. Deletions cut 8 bases from V and 4 bases from J, with 13 bases between. From germline, CDR1 is MDHEN and CDR2 SYDVKM. The CDR3 reads CASGGGLADTQYF. The CDR3 nucleotides read TGTGCCAGCGGTGGGGGGCTCGCAGATACGCAGTATTTT.

The J gene is TRBJ1-2, the V gene TRBV6-5; D may be TRBD1 (6 bases). From germline, CDR1 is MNHEY and CDR2 SVGAGI. V gave up 2 bases and J gave up 8 bases, with 15 bases separating them. The CDR3 runs to 14 residues. The CDR3 bases are TGTGCCAGCAGTTACCTGTTAGAGGGGGTCGGCTACACCTTC. Its translation: CASSYLLEGVGYTF.

The CDR3 is CASSPVGGTHQETQYF. The CDR3 DNA reads TGTGCCAGCAGCCCCGTCGGCGGGACCCACCAAGAGACCCAGTACTTC. The V gene is TRBV7-6, the J gene TRBJ2-5; a weak D match, TRBD2 (6 bases). Per the germline V gene, CDR1 is SGHVS and CDR2 is FNYEAQ. V gave up 5 bases and J gave up 0 bases, with 16 bases separating them. CDR3 size: 16 residues.

The chain is built from TRBV2 and TRBJ2-2; 8 bases agree with TRBD1. V trimming: 3 bases; J trimming: 6 bases; junction bases outside the gene matches: 6. CDR1 is SNHLY, CDR2 FYNNEI, per germline. CDR3 length: 15 residues. CDR3 sequence reads: CASSERTGQAGELFF. DNA for the CDR3: TGTGCCAGCAGTGAGAGGACAGGGCAAGCCGGGGAGCTGTTTTTT.

This chain joins TRBV5-4 and TRBJ1-1; 9 nucleotides align to TRBD1. Looked up from germline, CDR1 is SGHNT and CDR2 is YYREEE (reference sequence). V was pared by 4 bases and J by 7 bases, with 8 bases of the junction left unmatched. The CDR3 has 14 residues. CDR3 DNA sequence: TGTGCCAGCAGCACACAGGGGGCATACAATGAAGCTTTCTTT. Protein: CASSTQGAYNEAFF.

V and J are TRBV6-5 and TRBJ1-2; a weak D match, TRBD1 (6 bases). Per the germline V gene, CDR1 is MNHEY and CDR2 is SVGAGI. Trimming pared 8 bases from V and 2 bases from J, leaving 12 bases between. The CDR3 runs 13 residues. The CDR3 coding sequence is TGTGCCAGCCGAGACAGGAGGAACTATGGCTACACCTTC. Translating gives CASRDRRNYGYTF.

The V call is TRBV10-3, the J call TRBJ1-3; no firm D call. The V and J ends lost 0 bases and 0 bases respectively, with 15 bases between them. The CDR3 consists of 18 residues. Germline values: CDR1 ENHRY, CDR2 SYGVKD. The CDR3 DNA reads TGTGCCATCAGTGAGTCCTGGATGGGCACTTACTCTGGAAACACCATATATTTT. Protein sequence: CAISESWMGTYSGNTIYF.

The chain employs TRBV6-5 and TRBJ1-3; tentatively, D is TRBD1 (5 bases). Germline V lookup: CDR1 MNHEY, CDR2 SVGAGI. The length of the CDR3 is 15 residues. The V and J ends lost 2 bases and 2 bases respectively, with 10 bases between them. CDR3 residues: CASSYGRRAGNTIYF. The CDR3 bases are TGTGCCAGCAGTTACGGTCGCAGGGCTGGAAACACCATATATTTT.

The rearrangement joins TRBV10-2 to TRBJ2-1; the match to TRBD2 covers 7 bases. The trim removed 4 bases at V and 1 base at J, leaving 1 base unmatched. The CDR3 length is 14 residues. Germline assignment: CDR1 WSHSY and CDR2 SAAADI. CDR3 nucleotides: TGCGCCAGCAGTGTCGGGGGGTCCTACAATGAGCAGTTCTTC. As protein: CASSVGGSYNEQFF.

This clone has a handful of counts. The rearrangement uses TRBV5-1 and TRBJ1-1, with D possibly TRBD1 on 6 matching bases. Germline CDR1 and CDR2: SGHRS and YFSETQ. The length of the CDR3 is 15 residues. Between the trimmed V and J ends, which lost 0 bases and 2 bases, there was a span of 11 bases. As DNA, the CDR3 is TGCGCCAGCAGCTTGGAGGGACAAAGAAACACTGAAGCTTTCTTT. It yields the protein CASSLEGQRNTEAFF.

Written as DNA, the CDR3 is TGTGCCAGCAGCTTGGAAGGGTACTATGGCTACACCTTC. This translates into CASSLEGYYGYTF. The gene calls are TRBV7-9 and TRBJ1-2, with D unclear. This CDR3 has 13 residues. Trimming removed 3 bases at V and 3 bases at J, with 8 bases between. Germline CDR1 is SEHNR and CDR2 is FQNEAQ (reference sequence).

The V call is TRBV6-5, the J call TRBJ2-5; D unresolved. Germline V lookup: CDR1 MNHEY, CDR2 SVGAGI. V gave up 2 bases and J gave up 5 bases, with 3 bases separating them. The CDR3 sequence is 11 residues long. The CDR3 DNA sequence: TGTGCCAGCAGTTACGACGAGACCCAGTACTTC. Its protein product is CASSYDETQYF.

Only a few counts were recorded for this clone. The rearrangement uses TRBV28 and TRBJ1-5, with TRBD1 matching over 7 bases. The CDR3 extends over 15 amino acids. Trimming took 5 bases from V and 9 from J; bases not matched to a gene: 13. The V gene's germline CDR1 is MDHEN and CDR2 SYDVKM. The CDR3 DNA reads TGTGCCAGCAGTCCCTGGGAGACAGGGTTTAGGCCCCAGCATTTT. Its protein product is CASSPWETGFRPQHF. The full variable domain, with the rest looked up from reference TRBV28 and TRBJ1-5, is DVKVTQSSRYLVKRTGEKVFLECVQDMDHENMFWYRQDPGLGLRLIYFSYDVKMKEKGDIPEGYSVSREKKERFSLILESASTNQTSMYLCASSPWETGFRPQHFGDGTRLSIL.

The chain employs TRBV7-3 and TRBJ1-1; D gene uncertain. CDR3 length: 14 residues. V was pared by 4 bases and J by 0 bases, with 9 bases between. Germline CDR1 reads SGHTA; CDR2 reads FQGTGA. The CDR3 region is CASSYGFMNTEAFF. The CDR3 DNA reads as TGTGCCAGCAGCTACGGTTTCATGAACACTGAAGCTTTCTTT.

The CDR3 region has the DNA TGTGCCAGCAGTGTCTCAGGGGCGGGCGTGGACACTGAAGCTTTCTTT. Its translation: CASSVSGAGVDTEAFF. The rearrangement joins TRBV25-1 to TRBJ1-1; TRBD1 might be the D (6 bases). Deletions cut 4 bases from V and 3 bases from J, with 18 bases between. Germline loops: CDR1 MGHDK, CDR2 SYGVNS. The CDR3 has 16 residues. Full variable domain (rest looked up from reference TRBV25-1 and TRBJ1-1): EADIYQTPRYLVIGTGKKITLECSQTMGHDKMYWYQQDPGMELHLIHYSYGVNSTEKGDLSSESTVSRIRTEHFPLTLESARPSHTSQYLCASSVSGAGVDTEAFFGQGTRLTVV.

The V and J genes are TRBV19 and TRBJ2-7; D unclear. The V end lost 3 bases, the J end lost 3 bases, and 15 bases lay between the germline ends. Looked up from germline, CDR1 is LNHDA and CDR2 is SQIVND (reference sequence). The CDR3 is made up of 15 amino acids. CDR3 nucleotide sequence: TGTGCCAGTAGTATGGGGTACAGCCGTGTCTACGAGCAGTACTTC. Amino acid sequence: CASSMGYSRVYEQYF.

The V call is TRBV14, the J call TRBJ2-2; 11 bases match TRBD2. The ends lost 2 bases at V and 6 bases at J; junction bases unmatched: 2. The CDR3 contains 15 residues. Germline lookup yields CDR1 SGHDN and CDR2 FVKESK. The CDR3 here is CASSQTSGRAGELFF. The CDR3 nucleotides are TGTGCCAGCAGCCAAACTAGCGGGAGAGCCGGGGAGCTGTTTTTT. The full variable domain, rest sourced from reference TRBV14 and TRBJ2-2, is EAGVTQFPSHSVIEKGQTVTLRCDPISGHDNLYWYRRVMGKEIKFLLHFVKESKQDESGMPNNRFLAERTGGTYSTLKVQPAELEDSGVYFCASSQTSGRAGELFFGEGSRLTVL.

This chain links TRBV27 with TRBJ2-7; D is unresolved. Per the germline V gene, CDR1 is MNHEY and CDR2 is SMNVEV (reference sequence). V shed 2 bases and J shed 4 bases, with 6 bases lying between them. This CDR3 has 12 amino acids. The CDR3 reads CASSLLGYEQYF. CDR3 bases: TGTGCCAGCAGTTTACTTGGGTACGAGCAGTACTTC.

V is TRBV30 and J is TRBJ2-3; 7 bases line up with TRBD2. Germline loops: CDR1 GTSNPN, CDR2 SVGIG (reference sequence). The ends lost 0 bases at V and 6 bases at J; junction bases unmatched: 9. The CDR3 totals 15 residues. The CDR3 DNA reads as TGTGCCTGGAGTGTAGGTGGGAGGGCCGGGGATACGCAGTATTTT. It specifies CAWSVGGRAGDTQYF.

V and J are TRBV7-3 and TRBJ2-1; 16 nucleotides agree with TRBD2. V gave up 5 bases and J gave up 13 bases; unmatched junction bases: 8. The CDR3 covers 15 residues. CDR1 and CDR2 from the germline V gene are SGHTA and FQGTGA. The chain's CDR3 is CASSGGLAGGPVQFF. The DNA for the CDR3 is TGTGCCAGCAGCGGGGGACTAGCGGGAGGGCCCGTCCAGTTCTTC. The full variable domain, its missing parts supplied by reference TRBV7-3 and TRBJ2-1, is GAGVSQTPSNKVTEKGKYVELRCDPISGHTALYWYRQSLGQGPEFLIYFQGTGAADDSGLPNDRFFAVRPEGSVSTLKIQRTERGDSAVYLCASSGGLAGGPVQFFGPGTRLTVL.

The chain recombines TRBV5-1 with TRBJ2-5, with D uncertain. The J call may be in error: the DNA end matches TRBJ2-7 better. This CDR3 is 15 amino acids long. The germline V gene encodes CDR1 SGHRS and CDR2 YFSETQ. CDR3: CASSLGPFSSYEQYF. CDR3 in DNA: TGCGCCAGCAGCTTGGGCCCTTTCAGCTCCTACGAGCAGTACTTC.

The chain has TRBV5-1 and TRBJ2-1; D unresolved. V was trimmed by 4 bases and J by 4 bases, leaving 15 bases between them. Looked up from germline, CDR1 is SGHRS and CDR2 is YFSETQ. CDR3 length equals 15 residues. This CDR3 reads CASSPESSRYNEQFF. The CDR3 nucleotides read TGCGCCAGCAGCCCCGAATCGAGTCGGTACAATGAGCAGTTCTTC.

The chain joins TRBV18 to TRBJ1-1; the D is unclear. This CDR3 has 13 amino acids. Germline loops: CDR1 KGHSH, CDR2 LQKENI. V lost 3 bases to trimming and J lost 1 base, with 6 bases between them. The DNA of the CDR3 is TGTGCCAGCTCACCGGTAGAGAACACTGAAGCTTTCTTT. It specifies CASSPVENTEAFF.

The J gene is TRBJ1-2, the V gene TRBV10-3; D might be TRBD1 (5 bases). The ends were cut back, 2 bases at V and 2 bases at J, with 9 bases in the middle. Germline-derived CDR1 and CDR2 are ENHRY and SYGVKD. The CDR3 length is 14 residues. The CDR3 sequence: CAISEQTENYGYTF. For the CDR3, the DNA is TGTGCCATCAGTGAGCAGACAGAGAACTATGGCTACACCTTC.